The sequence of this TCR beta chain was determined in a study of T cells in Graves' hyperthyroidism and ophthalmopathy. The study, taken as a whole, reports: Appearing also in blood were most of the thyroid clonotypes expanded above 0.001. From stable hyperthyroidism, ophthalmopathy was set apart by a 13 V-J model.

Amplified TCR beta CDR3 regions derived from RNA transcripts. The HTBI primer set drove a first-round RT-PCR of the TCR CDR3. TCRdb independently ran MiXCR on the multiplex PCR reads; one entry per CDR3 protein. The data hold around 700,000 distinct CDR3 sequences, with 18% observed a single time. Details on this clonotype: Its antigen remains unknown.

The CDR3 consists of 16 residues. Trimming took 1 base from V and 3 from J; bases not matched to a gene: 5. Per the germline V gene, CDR1 is SGDLS and CDR2 is YYNGEE. Thyroid ultrasound, orbital computed tomography, clinical symptoms, and serum thyroxine and TRAb underpinned diagnoses. This receptor was taken from a woman aged 45-65 years with Graves' hyperthyroidism that later progressed to Graves' ophthalmopathy. The sequenced sample was blood. This chain joins TRBV9 and TRBJ2-1; TRBD1 agrees at 9 bases. As DNA, the CDR3 is TGTGCCAGCAGCGTACACACAGGGGGCTACTACAATGAGCAGTTCTTC. As protein: CASSVHTGGYYNEQFF.